Each of the 7 T cell receptor beta chains below was sequenced from the same sample in a study of chemoradiotherapy in HPV16-positive cancers. The table came from immunoSEQ multiplex PCR; TCRdb's copy has only in-frame clones and leaves some out. The table shows some 11,000 clones, with under 75% occurring only once. The material was obtained from a patient who underwent chemoradiotherapy. These receptors originate from a human donor with HPV-associated anogenital cancer.

The genes are TRBV29-1 and TRBJ2-1, with 9 nucleotides matching TRBD1. The germline V gene encodes CDR1 SQVTM and CDR2 ANQGSEA. Trimming removed 7 bases from V and 7 bases from J; junction bases left unmatched: 11. The CDR3 is 14 residues long. CDR3 nucleotides: TGCAGCGCCCCCGGGACAGGGTATCGGAATGAGCAGTTCTTC. Translated, it gives CSAPGTGYRNEQFF.

V usage is TRBV28 and J usage is TRBJ2-3, with D unclear. V was cut by 3 bases and J by 7 bases, with 23 bases left in between. The length of the CDR3 is 17 residues. In germline, CDR1 is MDHEN, CDR2 SYDVKM. CDR3 coding DNA: TGTGCCAGCAGTTTTGGGGTTTCTAAGCCCTCTTCTTATACGCAGTATTTT. This encodes CASSFGVSKPSSYTQYF.

This chain connects TRBV15 to TRBJ2-5; either TRBD1 or TRBD2 may supply D (5 bases each). Trimming shortened V by 3 bases and J by 3 bases, and 17 bases separated the two germline ends. The germline gives CDR1 LNHNV, CDR2 YYDKDF (reference sequence). This CDR3 is 16 amino acids long. The CDR3 reads CATSSDEGRLEETQYF. CDR3 DNA: TGTGCCACCAGCAGCGACGAGGGGCGGTTGGAAGAGACCCAGTACTTC.

The rearrangement links TRBV5-4 to TRBJ2-5, with 9 bases identical to TRBD1. V dropped 3 bases and J dropped 1; count of bases not matched to a gene: 1. Per the germline V gene, CDR1 is SGHNT and CDR2 is YYREEE (reference sequence). The CDR3 sequence is 14 residues long. The DNA of the CDR3 is TGTGCCAGCAGCTCGACAGGGGGCCAAGAGACCCAGTACTTC. This gives the protein CASSSTGGQETQYF.

This sequence joins TRBV5-1 and TRBJ2-1, with 9 positions matching TRBD1. V was pared by 3 bases and J by 9 bases, with 10 bases of the junction left unmatched. The CDR3 contains 15 residues. CDR1 and CDR2 (germline): SGHRS, YFSETQ. CDR3 DNA: TGCGCCAGCAGCTCCCCGGGACAGGGAGGGTTTGAGCAGTTCTTC. This gives the protein CASSSPGQGGFEQFF. Looking up the rest from reference TRBV5-1 and TRBJ2-1 gives the full variable domain: KAGVTQTPRYLIKTRGQQVTLSCSPISGHRSVSWYQQTPGQGLQFLFEYFSETQRNKGNFPGRFSGRQFSNSRSEMNVSTLELGDSALYLCASSSPGQGGFEQFFGPGTRLTVL.

The chain carries TRBV10-2 and TRBJ2-7; D might be TRBD2 (5 bases). This CDR3 is built from 12 residues. Per germline, CDR1 WSHSY and CDR2 SAAADI. The V end lost 9 bases, the J end lost 1 base, and 10 bases lay between the germline ends. Here the CDR3 DNA reads TGCGCCAGTAAGGACTTTTCCTACGAGCAGTACTTC. It yields the protein CASKDFSYEQYF.

The J gene is TRBJ2-7, the V gene TRBV27; TRBD1 is a possible D gene (6 bases). Germline V lookup: CDR1 MNHEY, CDR2 SMNVEV (reference sequence). The CDR3 has 14 amino acids. V shed 8 bases and J shed 4 bases, with 18 bases lying between them. The CDR3 DNA is TGTGCCAGCCGAGAGTGGGGGCCGGGGTACGAGCAGTACTTC. Residues: CASREWGPGYEQYF.